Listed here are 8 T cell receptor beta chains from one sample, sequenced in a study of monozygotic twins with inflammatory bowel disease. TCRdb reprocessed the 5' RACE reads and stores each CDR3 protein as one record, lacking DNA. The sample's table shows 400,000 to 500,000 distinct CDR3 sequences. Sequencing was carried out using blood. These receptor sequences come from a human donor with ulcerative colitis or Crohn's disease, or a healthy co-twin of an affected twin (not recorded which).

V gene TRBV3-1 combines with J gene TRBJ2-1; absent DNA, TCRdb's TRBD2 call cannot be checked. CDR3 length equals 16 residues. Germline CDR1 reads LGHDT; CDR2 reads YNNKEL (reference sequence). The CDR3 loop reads CASSQEWTSGHNEQFF.

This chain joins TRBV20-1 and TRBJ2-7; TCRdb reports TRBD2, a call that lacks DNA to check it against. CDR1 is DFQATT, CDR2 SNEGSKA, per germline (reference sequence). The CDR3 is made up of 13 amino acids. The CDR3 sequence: CSASGTTLYEQYF.

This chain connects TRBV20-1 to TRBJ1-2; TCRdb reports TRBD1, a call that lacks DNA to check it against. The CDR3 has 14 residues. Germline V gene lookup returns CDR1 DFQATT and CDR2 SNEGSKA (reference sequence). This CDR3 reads CSAETTGGRGGYTF.

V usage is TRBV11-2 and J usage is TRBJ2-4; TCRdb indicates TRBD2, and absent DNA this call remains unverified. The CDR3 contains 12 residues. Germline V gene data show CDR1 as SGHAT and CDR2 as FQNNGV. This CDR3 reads CASSKGLGDQYF.

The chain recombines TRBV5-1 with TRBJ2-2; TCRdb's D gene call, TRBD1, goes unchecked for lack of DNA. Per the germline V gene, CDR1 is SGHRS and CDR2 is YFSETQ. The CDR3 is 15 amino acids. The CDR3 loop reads CASSLRVRQSGELFF.

CDR3 amino acids: CASSLDGGKSYEQYF. The rearrangement links TRBV12-3 or TRBV12-4 to TRBJ2-7. The CDR3 is 15 residues long.

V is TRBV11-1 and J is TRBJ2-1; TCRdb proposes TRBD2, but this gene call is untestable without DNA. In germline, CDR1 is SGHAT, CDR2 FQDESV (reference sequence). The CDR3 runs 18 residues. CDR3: CASSLGLAGGRWDNEQFF.

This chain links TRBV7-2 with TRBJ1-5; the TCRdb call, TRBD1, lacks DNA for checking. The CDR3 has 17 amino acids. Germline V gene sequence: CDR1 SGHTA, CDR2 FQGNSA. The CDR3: CASSLTQGARRNQPQHF.